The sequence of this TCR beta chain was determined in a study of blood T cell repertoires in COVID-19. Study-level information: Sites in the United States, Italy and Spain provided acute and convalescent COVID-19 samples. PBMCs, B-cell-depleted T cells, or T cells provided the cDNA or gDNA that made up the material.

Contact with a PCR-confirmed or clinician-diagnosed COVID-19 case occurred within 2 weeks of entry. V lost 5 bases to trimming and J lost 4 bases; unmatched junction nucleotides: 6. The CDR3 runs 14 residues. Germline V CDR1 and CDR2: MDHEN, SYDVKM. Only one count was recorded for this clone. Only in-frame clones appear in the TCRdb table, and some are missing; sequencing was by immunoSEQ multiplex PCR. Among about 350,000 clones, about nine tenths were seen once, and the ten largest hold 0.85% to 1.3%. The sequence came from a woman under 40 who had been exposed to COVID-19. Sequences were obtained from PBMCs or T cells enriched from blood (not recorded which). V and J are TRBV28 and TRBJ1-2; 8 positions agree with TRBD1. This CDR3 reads CASSISTGVYGYTF. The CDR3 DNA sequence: TGTGCCAGCAGTATCTCGACAGGGGTCTATGGCTACACCTTC.